These T cell receptor beta chains were read from a single sample in a study of CXCR3-negative and CXCR3-positive naive CD8 T cells. After re-calling the 5' RACE reads, TCRdb lists one entry per CDR3 protein, DNA absent. This sample's table reports tens of thousands of distinct CDR3 sequences. The specimen was naive CXCR3- CD8+ T cells from blood. The receptor source for this set is a human donor in good health. Some clones in this sample may be carry-over from other donors' samples. CDR3s include the opening cysteine and the closing phenylalanine or tryptophan. Fields, in order: J gene, V gene, CDR3 protein.

TRBJ2-7	TRBV27	CASSLGLSYEQYF
TRBJ2-2	TRBV14	CASSQVGGPTGELFF
TRBJ2-3	TRBV6-1	CASSLPDGHTDTQYF
TRBJ2-1	TRBV4-2	CASSQEDRSSYNEQFF
TRBJ2-7	TRBV28	CASSLQPTYEQYF
TRBJ1-2	TRBV4-1	CASSQDSVTGNYGYTF
TRBJ2-1	TRBV4-3	CASSQESAGGGARDEQFF
TRBJ1-2	TRBV6-5	CASSYLDRGNRGYTF
TRBJ1-6	TRBV20-1	CSTTGENHLAHSPLHF
TRBJ1-5	TRBV12-3/TRBV12-4	CASSVGTGWNQPQHF
TRBJ1-1	TRBV7-9	CASSLGGTTEAFF
TRBJ1-1	TRBV19	CASSIWDSPGTEAFF
TRBJ2-1	TRBV29-1	CSVDQGQGSGEQFF
TRBJ1-1	TRBV7-8	CASSFPLQGKTEAFF
TRBJ2-7	TRBV28	CASLDSYEQYF
TRBJ2-1	TRBV5-1	CASSLAGGATYNEQFF
TRBJ2-5	TRBV28	CASSPDLQETQYF
TRBJ2-1	TRBV10-3	CAISDVAGGNEQFF
TRBJ2-5	TRBV9	CASSVGTSLEETQYF
TRBJ2-7	TRBV12-5	CASGPGTGSYEQYF
TRBJ2-7	TRBV29-1	CSATGGIYEQYF
TRBJ2-1	TRBV27	CASSLQGGTYNEQFF
TRBJ2-5	TRBV28	CASSPEDRELETQYF
TRBJ2-7	TRBV4-3	CASSLRDASYEQYF
TRBJ2-7	TRBV3-1	CASSQDPSGYEQYF
TRBJ2-7	TRBV7-9	CASSSARGQGKEEQYF
TRBJ2-1	TRBV14	CASSQGGTSYNEQFF
TRBJ2-2	TRBV29-1	CSVDLAGTTGELFF
TRBJ2-1	TRBV7-9	CASSLAAVDEQFF
TRBJ2-1	TRBV9	CASSELASSYNEQFF
TRBJ2-3	TRBV29-1	CSVDFRVQDTQYF
TRBJ2-5	TRBV29-1	CSVEGANQETQYF
TRBJ2-3	TRBV6-2/TRBV6-3	CASSFTGTGYADTQYF
TRBJ1-2	TRBV25-1	CASSELRGAGYGYTF
TRBJ2-3	TRBV3-1	CASSQDQAGPSTDTQYF
TRBJ2-1	TRBV29-1	CSVESSGGVLNEQFF
TRBJ2-7	TRBV4-2	CASSEQGPYEQYF
TRBJ1-1	TRBV2	CASSPLRTEAFF
TRBJ2-1	TRBV29-1	CSGVGQGSPNGQFF
TRBJ2-4	TRBV29-1	CSVAPLENIQYF
TRBJ2-5	TRBV5-5	CASSLSAGGPGETQYF
TRBJ1-5	TRBV28	CASSSQGRRYSNQPQHF
TRBJ2-7	TRBV23-1	CASSQSATSGDYEQYF
TRBJ2-7	TRBV7-9	CASSLDTSGGYSSYEQYF
TRBJ2-7	TRBV20-1	CSAREAYGAHEQYF
TRBJ2-2	TRBV29-1	CSVPGSWRTGELFF
TRBJ2-7	TRBV7-9	CASRPSNRTYEQYF
TRBJ2-7	TRBV7-2	CASSLALTSGGIRSSYEQYF
TRBJ2-5	TRBV6-5	CASSYSPGGETQYF
TRBJ1-1	TRBV30	CAWSVWGTDMNTEAFF
TRBJ2-7	TRBV28	CASSSVSSYEQYF
TRBJ2-1	TRBV4-1	CASSQEGGGFYNEQFF
TRBJ1-1	TRBV23-1	CASSPLHDAEAFF
TRBJ2-7	TRBV28	CASNPGGGWYEQYF
TRBJ2-7	TRBV7-2	CASSLIAGGYRYEQYF
TRBJ1-2	TRBV28	CASSFGTDYGYTF
TRBJ1-3	TRBV29-1	CSVGGDSGNTIYF